The 14 T cell receptor beta chains given below trace back to one sample, sequenced in a study of blood T cells in healthy people across ages. A second PCR, run for about 7 to 11 cycles, used a sample-barcoded 5' primer plus a J-beta primer mix. TCRdb processed the 5' RACE reads anew with MiXCR; each CDR3 protein has one entry. The sample has around 580,000 distinct CDR3 sequences, under 55% seen once; the top ten hold approximately 25%. Material for sequencing was blood. The receptor set was obtained from an elderly man in good health.

This clonotype came up many times. The chain couples TRBV4-2 to TRBJ2-4, with TRBD2 as a possible D gene (6 bases). The CDR3 runs to 14 residues. Trimming removed 4 bases at V and 8 bases at J, with 15 bases between. Germline lookup yields CDR1 LGHNA and CDR2 YNFKEQ. CDR3 nucleotide sequence: TGTGCCAGCAGCCTCGGCCGGGAGCGGGACATTCAGTACTTC. Its protein is CASSLGRERDIQYF.

The chain links TRBV6-2 or TRBV6-3 to TRBJ2-5, with D possibly matching TRBD2 (6 bases). This CDR3 region has 17 residues. Germline V lookup: CDR1 MNHEY, CDR2 SVGEGT. Trimming took 5 bases from V and 0 from J, leaving 19 bases between them. CDR3 nucleotide sequence: TGTGCCAGCAGTGGAGCCGGGGGTCGCCACGACCAAGAGACCCAGTACTTC. Translation gives CASSGAGGRHDQETQYF.

V and J are TRBV6-6 and TRBJ1-6; D uncertain. This CDR3 spans 15 amino acids. CDR1 MNHNY and CDR2 SVGAGI come from the germline V gene (reference sequence). The germline V and J ends were trimmed by 0 bases and 4 bases, with 7 bases remaining between them. The CDR3 DNA sequence: TGTGCCAGCAGTTACTCGGCCAGTTATAATTCACCCCTCCACTTT. As protein: CASSYSASYNSPLHF.

V gene TRBV15 combines with J gene TRBJ1-2; D unclear. The CDR3 is made up of 15 amino acids. V lost 0 bases, J lost 2 bases, and 10 bases lay in between. The germline gives CDR1 LNHNV, CDR2 YYDKDF (reference sequence). The CDR3 region has the DNA TGTGCCACCAGCAGAGATCCGGGGTGGAACTATGGCTACACCTTC. This gives the protein CATSRDPGWNYGYTF.

The genes are TRBV20-1 and TRBJ2-3, with 12 bases lining up with TRBD2. CDR1 is DFQATT and CDR2 is SNEGSKA in the germline V gene (reference sequence). This CDR3 has 15 amino acids. The V segment lost 6 bases and the J segment 4 bases; nucleotides outside the gene matches: 8. The CDR3 region is CSAKRLAGVSDTQYF. The CDR3 region has the DNA TGCAGTGCAAAACGACTAGCGGGAGTGTCAGATACGCAGTATTTT.

This clonotype appeared many times. The V and J genes are TRBV6-6 and TRBJ1-1; a possible D gene is TRBD1 (6 bases). Deletions cut 6 bases from V and 6 bases from J, with 11 bases between. CDR3 length: 12 amino acids. Germline assignment: CDR1 MNHNY and CDR2 SVGAGI (reference sequence). This chain's CDR3 is CASRQGTPEAFF. CDR3 sequence (DNA): TGTGCCAGCAGACAGGGCACCCCTGAAGCTTTCTTT.

There are a few counts of this clonotype. The chain recombines TRBV3-1 with TRBJ2-7, with D unresolved. The germline V gene encodes CDR1 LGHDT and CDR2 YNNKEL (reference sequence). Trimming took 5 bases from V and 6 from J, leaving 8 bases between them. The CDR3 has 11 residues. This CDR3 is CASSVGPEQYF. The CDR3 coding sequence is TGTGCCAGCAGCGTCGGCCCCGAGCAGTACTTC.

The chain is built from TRBV9 and TRBJ2-1, with 9 positions matching TRBD1. The CDR3 extends over 15 amino acids. Germline V gives CDR1 SGDLS, CDR2 YYNGEE. Trimming cost V 1 base and J 7 bases; bases outside gene matches: 6. The CDR3 sequence is CASSVSGQGKNEQFF. The CDR3 bases are TGTGCCAGCAGCGTATCGGGACAGGGAAAGAATGAGCAGTTCTTC.

This clonotype was recorded a few times. The chain employs TRBV6-5 and TRBJ1-1; D gene uncertain. The length of the CDR3 is 13 residues. V lost 7 bases and J lost 1, with 10 bases in between. The V gene's germline CDR1 is MNHEY and CDR2 SVGAGI. Here the CDR3 DNA reads TGTGCCAGCACCTCAACGGGGAACACTGAAGCTTTCTTT. Translated, it gives CASTSTGNTEAFF.

The chain carries TRBV5-1 and TRBJ2-1, with 7 bases fitting TRBD2. J lost 3 bases, V lost 4 bases, and 7 bases had no gene match. Germline assignment: CDR1 SGHRS and CDR2 YFSETQ. The CDR3 has 15 residues. Written as DNA, the CDR3 is TGCGCCAGCAGCATGAGCAGCGGGGACTACAATGAGCAGTTCTTC. This gives the protein CASSMSSGDYNEQFF. The full variable domain, with the rest looked up from reference TRBV5-1 and TRBJ2-1, is KAGVTQTPRYLIKTRGQQVTLSCSPISGHRSVSWYQQTPGQGLQFLFEYFSETQRNKGNFPGRFSGRQFSNSRSEMNVSTLELGDSALYLCASSMSSGDYNEQFFGPGTRLTVL.

The J gene is TRBJ2-3, the V gene TRBV7-6, with D maybe TRBD1 (6 bases). The V gene lost 5 bases and the J gene lost 0 bases, with 15 bases spanning the gap. The CDR3 loop spans 16 amino acids. CDR1 is SGHVS, CDR2 FNYEAQ, per germline. CDR3 nucleotide sequence: TGTGCCAGCAGCCCCTGGACAGCCTCTAGCACAGATACGCAGTATTTT. Protein product: CASSPWTASSTDTQYF.

CDR3 in amino acids: CASSVQPGQGYEQYF. The CDR3 DNA reads TGTGCCAGCAGCGTGCAGCCGGGACAGGGGTACGAGCAGTACTTC. V is TRBV9 and J is TRBJ2-7, with TRBD1 matching 10 bases. After removal of 2 bases from V and 4 bases from J, the junction contained 6 bases not matched to a gene. Germline CDR1 SGDLS, CDR2 YYNGEE. The CDR3 runs 15 residues.

A few counts support this clonotype. The chain couples TRBV20-1 to TRBJ2-5; D is uncertain. The germline V gene has CDR1 DFQATT and CDR2 SNEGSKA (reference sequence). This CDR3 region has 12 residues. Trimming left V 3 bases short and J 5 bases short, with 10 bases between. CDR3 in amino acids: CSASGSRETQYF. Here the CDR3 DNA reads TGCAGTGCTAGCGGGTCGCGGGAGACCCAGTACTTC.

Remarks on this clonotype: The junction differs from germline at one of its ends, possibly a read error. This sequence joins TRBV10-3 and TRBJ1-6; D is perhaps TRBD1 (5 bases). Per the germline V gene, CDR1 is ENHRY and CDR2 is SYGVKD. CDR3 size: 14 residues. The CDR3, as DNA: TGTGCCACCAGTGAGTCCGGGGGTAATTCACCCCTCCACTTT. This translates into CATSESGGNSPLHF.